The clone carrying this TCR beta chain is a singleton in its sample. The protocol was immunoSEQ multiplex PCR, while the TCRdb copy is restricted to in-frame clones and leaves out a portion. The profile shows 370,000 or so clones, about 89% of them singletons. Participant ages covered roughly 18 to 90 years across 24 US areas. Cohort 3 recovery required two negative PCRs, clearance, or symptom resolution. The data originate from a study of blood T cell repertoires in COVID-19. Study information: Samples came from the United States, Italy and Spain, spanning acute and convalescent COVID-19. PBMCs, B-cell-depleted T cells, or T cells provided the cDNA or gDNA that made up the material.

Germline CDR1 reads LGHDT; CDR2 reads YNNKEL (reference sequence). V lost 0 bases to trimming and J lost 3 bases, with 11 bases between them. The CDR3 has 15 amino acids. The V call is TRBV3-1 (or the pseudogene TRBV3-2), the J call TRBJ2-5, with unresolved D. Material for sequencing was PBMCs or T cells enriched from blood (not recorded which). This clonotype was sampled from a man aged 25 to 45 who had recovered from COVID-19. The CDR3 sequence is CASSQDQGRKETQYF. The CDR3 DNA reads TGTGCCAGCAGCCAAGATCAAGGCAGGAAAGAGACCCAGTACTTC.